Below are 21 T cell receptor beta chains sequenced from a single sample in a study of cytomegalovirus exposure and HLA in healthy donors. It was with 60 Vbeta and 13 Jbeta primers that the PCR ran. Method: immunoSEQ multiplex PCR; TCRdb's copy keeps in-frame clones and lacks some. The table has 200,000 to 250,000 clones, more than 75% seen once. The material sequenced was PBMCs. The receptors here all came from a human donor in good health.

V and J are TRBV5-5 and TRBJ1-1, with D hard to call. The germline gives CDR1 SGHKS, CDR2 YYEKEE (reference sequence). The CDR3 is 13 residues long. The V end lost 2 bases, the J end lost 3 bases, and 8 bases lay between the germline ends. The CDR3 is CASSLSGDTEAFF. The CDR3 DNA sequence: TGTGCCAGCAGCTTAAGCGGGGACACTGAAGCTTTCTTT.

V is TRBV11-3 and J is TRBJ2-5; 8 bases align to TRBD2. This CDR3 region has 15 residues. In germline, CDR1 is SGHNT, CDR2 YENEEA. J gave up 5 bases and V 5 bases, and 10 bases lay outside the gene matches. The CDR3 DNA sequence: TGTGCCAGCAGCACCCGGACGGGGGGGCGGGAGACCCAGTACTTC. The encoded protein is CASSTRTGGRETQYF.

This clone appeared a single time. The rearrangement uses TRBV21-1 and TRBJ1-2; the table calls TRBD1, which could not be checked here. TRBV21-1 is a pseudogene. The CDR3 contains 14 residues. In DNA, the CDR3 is TGTGCCAGCAGCAAAGAGAAGGGGGACTATGGCTACACCTTC. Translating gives CASSKEKGDYGYTF.

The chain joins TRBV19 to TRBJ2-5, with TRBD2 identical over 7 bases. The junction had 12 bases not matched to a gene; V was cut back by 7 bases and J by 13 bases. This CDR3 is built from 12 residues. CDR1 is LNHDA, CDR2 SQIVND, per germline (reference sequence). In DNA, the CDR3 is TGTGCCAGTATAGGGACTACCGGAGGGCCGTACTTC. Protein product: CASIGTTGGPYF.

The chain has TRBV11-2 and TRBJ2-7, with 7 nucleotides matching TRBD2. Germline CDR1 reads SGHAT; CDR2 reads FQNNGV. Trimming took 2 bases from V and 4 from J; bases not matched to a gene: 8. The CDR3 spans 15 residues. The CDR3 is CASSLSGGSKYEQYF. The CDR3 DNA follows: TGTGCCAGCAGCTTAAGTGGCGGGAGTAAGTACGAGCAGTACTTC.

DNA of the CDR3: TGCAGCGTTGCCAGGACAGGGGCCCTGCAGACCCCCTACGAGCAGTACTTC. This translates into CSVARTGALQTPYEQYF. This chain links TRBV29-1 with TRBJ2-7; 9 nucleotides align to TRBD1. CDR1 SQVTM and CDR2 ANQGSEA come from the germline V gene. The CDR3 loop spans 17 amino acids. V dropped 4 bases and J dropped 2; count of bases not matched to a gene: 15.

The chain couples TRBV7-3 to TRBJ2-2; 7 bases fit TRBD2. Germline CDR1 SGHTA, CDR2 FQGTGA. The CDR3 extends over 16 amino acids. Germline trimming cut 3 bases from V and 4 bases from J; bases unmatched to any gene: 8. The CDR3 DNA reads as TGTGCCAGCAGCTTGGCCGGGACTACTTCCACCGGGGAGCTGTTTTTT. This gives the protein CASSLAGTTSTGELFF.

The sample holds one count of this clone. The CDR3 DNA sequence: TGTGCCACCAGCAGACACAGGGGCATCGCCAAAAACATTCAGTACTTC. This encodes CATSRHRGIAKNIQYF. The rearrangement uses TRBV15 and TRBJ2-4, with TRBD1 matching 7 bases. This CDR3 has 16 amino acids. Germline V gene data show CDR1 as LNHNV and CDR2 as YYDKDF (reference sequence). Germline trimming cut 2 bases from V and 1 base from J; bases unmatched to any gene: 5.

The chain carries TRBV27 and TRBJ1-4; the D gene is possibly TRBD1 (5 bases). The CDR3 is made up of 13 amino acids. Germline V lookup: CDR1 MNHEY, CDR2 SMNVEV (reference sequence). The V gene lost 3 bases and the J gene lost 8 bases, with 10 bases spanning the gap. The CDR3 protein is CASSFGGGEKLFF. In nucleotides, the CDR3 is TGTGCCAGCAGTTTCGGCGGGGGAGAAAAACTGTTTTTT.

DNA for the CDR3: TGTGCCTGGAGTGTGGCTAGTAATGAGCAGTTCTTC. Its protein product is CAWSVASNEQFF. The chain couples TRBV30 to TRBJ2-1, with unresolved D. This CDR3 contains 12 residues. Germline V gives CDR1 GTSNPN, CDR2 SVGIG (reference sequence). The germline V and J ends were trimmed by 0 bases and 7 bases, with 7 bases remaining between them.

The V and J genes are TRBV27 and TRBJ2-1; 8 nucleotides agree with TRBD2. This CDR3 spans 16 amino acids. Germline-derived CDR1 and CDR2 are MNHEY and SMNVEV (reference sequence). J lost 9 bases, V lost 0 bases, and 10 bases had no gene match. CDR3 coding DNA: TGTGCCAGCAGTTTATCAGGGAGCGGGAGTGGAAGTGAGCAGTTCTTC. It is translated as CASSLSGSGSGSEQFF.

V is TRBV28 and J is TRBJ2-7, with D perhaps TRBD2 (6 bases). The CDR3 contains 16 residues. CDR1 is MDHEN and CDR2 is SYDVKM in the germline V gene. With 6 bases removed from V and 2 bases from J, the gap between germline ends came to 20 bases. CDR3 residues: CASRRGALAKAYEQYF. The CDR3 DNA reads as TGTGCCAGCAGGCGAGGGGCGCTAGCGAAAGCCTACGAGCAGTACTTC.

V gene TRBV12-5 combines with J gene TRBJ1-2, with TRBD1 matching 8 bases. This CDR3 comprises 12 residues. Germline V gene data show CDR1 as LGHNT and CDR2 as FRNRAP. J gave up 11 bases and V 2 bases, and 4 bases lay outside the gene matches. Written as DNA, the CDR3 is TGTGCTAGTGGTTTGCTGACAGGGGCGTACACCTTC. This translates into CASGLLTGAYTF.

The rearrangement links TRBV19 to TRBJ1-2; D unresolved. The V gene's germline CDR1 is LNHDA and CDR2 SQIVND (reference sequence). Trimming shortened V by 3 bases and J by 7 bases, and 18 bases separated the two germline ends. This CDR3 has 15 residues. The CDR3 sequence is CASSIASGLRSGYTF. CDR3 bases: TGTGCCAGTAGTATCGCATCGGGATTACGGAGTGGCTACACCTTC. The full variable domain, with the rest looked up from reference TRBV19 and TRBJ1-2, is DGGITQSPKYLFRKEGQNVTLSCEQNLNHDAMYWYRQDPGQGLRLIYYSQIVNDFQKGDIAEGYSVSREKKESFPLTVTSAQKNPTAFYLCASSIASGLRSGYTFGSGTRLTVV.

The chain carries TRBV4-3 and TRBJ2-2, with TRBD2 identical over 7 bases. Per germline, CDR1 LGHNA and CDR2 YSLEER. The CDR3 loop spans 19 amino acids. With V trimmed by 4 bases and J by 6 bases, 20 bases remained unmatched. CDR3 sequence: CASSPDWLGAAGDSGELFF. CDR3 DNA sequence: TGCGCCAGCAGCCCCGACTGGTTGGGAGCGGCGGGAGATTCCGGGGAGCTGTTTTTT.

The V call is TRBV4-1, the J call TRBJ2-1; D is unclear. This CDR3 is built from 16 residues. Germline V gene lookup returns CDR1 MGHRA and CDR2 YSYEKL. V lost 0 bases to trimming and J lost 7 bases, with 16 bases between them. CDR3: CASSQEAQASWNEQFF. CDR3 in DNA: TGCGCCAGCAGCCAAGAGGCCCAGGCTTCCTGGAATGAGCAGTTCTTC.

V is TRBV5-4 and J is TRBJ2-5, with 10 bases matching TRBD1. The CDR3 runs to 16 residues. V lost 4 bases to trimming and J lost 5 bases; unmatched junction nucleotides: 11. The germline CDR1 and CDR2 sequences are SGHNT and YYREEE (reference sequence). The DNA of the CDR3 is TGTGCCAGCAGCCTACCGGGACAGGGGAGCTGGGAGACCCAGTACTTC. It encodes CASSLPGQGSWETQYF.

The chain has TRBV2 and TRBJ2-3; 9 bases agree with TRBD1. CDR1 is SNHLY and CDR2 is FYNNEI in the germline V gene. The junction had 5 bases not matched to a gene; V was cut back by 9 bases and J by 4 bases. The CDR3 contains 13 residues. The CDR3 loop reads CASTGGWADTQYF. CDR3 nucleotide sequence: TGTGCCAGTACAGGGGGCTGGGCAGATACGCAGTATTTT.

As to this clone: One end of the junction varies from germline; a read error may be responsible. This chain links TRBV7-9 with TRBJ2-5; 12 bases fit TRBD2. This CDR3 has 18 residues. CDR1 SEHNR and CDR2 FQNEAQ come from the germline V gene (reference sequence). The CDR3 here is CSSSFLAGGDNLRETQYF. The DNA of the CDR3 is TGTTCCAGCAGCTTCCTAGCGGGAGGGGATAACCTACGAGAGACCCAGTACTTC.

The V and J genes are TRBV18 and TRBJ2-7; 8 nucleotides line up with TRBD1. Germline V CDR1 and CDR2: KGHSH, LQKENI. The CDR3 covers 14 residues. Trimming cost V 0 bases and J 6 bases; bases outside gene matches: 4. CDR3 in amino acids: CASSPPGTGGEQYF. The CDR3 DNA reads TGTGCCAGCTCACCACCTGGGACAGGCGGCGAGCAGTACTTC.

As DNA, the CDR3 is TGTGCCAGCAGTAGACGGGATGTCGGTTACGAGCAGTACTTC. Translating it yields CASSRRDVGYEQYF. The chain carries TRBV6-5 and TRBJ2-7, with TRBD2 as a possible D gene (5 bases). The CDR3 length is 14 residues. The V end lost 5 bases, the J end lost 4 bases, and 15 bases lay between the germline ends. The germline V gene has CDR1 MNHEY and CDR2 SVGAGI.